The subject of this entry is one T cell receptor beta chain. Its matching antigen is unknown. Data came from immunoSEQ multiplex PCR; TCRdb stores just in-frame clones and leaves some out. The sample contains around 97,000 clones, 80% to 90% of which appear only once. This record belongs to a study of T cell clones after liver transplantation. Background on the study: Third-party-reactive TCRbeta sequences from pre-transplant mixed lymphocyte reactions served as antigen-independent comparators. Without induction therapy, subjects received standard immunosuppression until 12-24 months post-transplant. At least one year of complete immunosuppression withdrawal without enzymes over twice normal defined tolerance. Overall study findings and caveats: Donor-reactive sequences fell more than third party-reactive ones, suggesting partial deletion.

Germline values: CDR1 MDHEN, CDR2 SYDVKM. The length of the CDR3 is 16 residues. V shed 6 bases and J shed 5 bases, with 19 bases lying between them. The TCR comes from a human patient who received a liver transplant. Some of these T cells may belong to the graft donor. The source material was CD4+ T cells from blood, sampled approximately 43 months after liver transplant. This chain joins TRBV28 and TRBJ1-4; D is ambiguous. As DNA, the CDR3 is TGTGCCAGCAGCCTTGCTCGTTGGGCCCTAAATGAAAAACTGTTTTTT. It codes for CASSLARWALNEKLFF.